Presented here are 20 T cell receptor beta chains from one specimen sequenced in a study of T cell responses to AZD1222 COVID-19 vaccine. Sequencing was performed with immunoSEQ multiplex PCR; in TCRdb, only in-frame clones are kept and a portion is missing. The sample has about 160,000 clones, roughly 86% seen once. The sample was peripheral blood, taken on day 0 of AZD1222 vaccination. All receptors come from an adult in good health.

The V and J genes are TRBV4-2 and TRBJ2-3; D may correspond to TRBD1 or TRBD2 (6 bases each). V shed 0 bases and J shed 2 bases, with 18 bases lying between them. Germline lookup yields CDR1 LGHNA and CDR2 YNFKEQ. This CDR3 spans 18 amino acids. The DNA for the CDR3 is TGTGCCAGCAGCCAAGAAAGGAGGGGACACCGGCTCACAGATACGCAGTATTTT. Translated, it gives CASSQERRGHRLTDTQYF.

CDR3 protein: CASSTSYGIDYGYTF. The CDR3 region has the DNA TGTGCCAGCAGCACCTCCTACGGGATCGACTATGGCTACACCTTC. The V call is TRBV9, the J call TRBJ1-2, with D unresolved. Trimming left V 4 bases short and J 3 bases short, with 16 bases between. Germline values: CDR1 SGDLS, CDR2 YYNGEE. The CDR3 covers 15 residues.

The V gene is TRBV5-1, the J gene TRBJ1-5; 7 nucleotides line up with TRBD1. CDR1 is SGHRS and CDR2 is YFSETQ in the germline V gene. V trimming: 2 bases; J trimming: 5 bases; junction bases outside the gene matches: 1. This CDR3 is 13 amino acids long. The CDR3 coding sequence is TGCGCCAGCAGCTTAGGGACAGATCAGCCCCAGCATTTT. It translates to CASSLGTDQPQHF.

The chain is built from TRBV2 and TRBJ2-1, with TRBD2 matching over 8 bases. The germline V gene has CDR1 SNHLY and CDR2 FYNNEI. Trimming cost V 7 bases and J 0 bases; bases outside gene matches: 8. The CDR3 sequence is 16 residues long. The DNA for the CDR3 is TGTGCCAGCATGGCGGGAGGCGGGAGCTCCTACAATGAGCAGTTCTTC. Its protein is CASMAGGGSSYNEQFF. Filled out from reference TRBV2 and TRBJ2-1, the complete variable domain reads EPEVTQTPSHQVTQMGQEVILRCVPISNHLYFYWYRQILGQKVEFLVSFYNNEISEKSEIFDDQFSVERPDGSNFTLKIRSTKLEDSAMYFCASMAGGGSSYNEQFFGPGTRLTVL.

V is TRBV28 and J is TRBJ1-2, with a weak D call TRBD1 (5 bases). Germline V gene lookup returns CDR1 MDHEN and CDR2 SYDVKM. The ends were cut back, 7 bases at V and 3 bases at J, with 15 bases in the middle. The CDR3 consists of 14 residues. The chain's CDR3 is CASTLSTVYYGYTF. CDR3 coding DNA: TGTGCCAGCACCCTTTCGACAGTCTACTATGGCTACACCTTC.

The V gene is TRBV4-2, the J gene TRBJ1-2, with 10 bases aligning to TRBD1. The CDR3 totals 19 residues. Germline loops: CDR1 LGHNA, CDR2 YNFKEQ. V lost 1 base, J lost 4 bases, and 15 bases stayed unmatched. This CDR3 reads CASSQVLRTGGGFSYGYTF. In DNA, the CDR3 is TGTGCCAGCAGCCAAGTCCTACGGACAGGGGGAGGGTTCAGCTATGGCTACACCTTC.

CDR3 protein: CASSSNQGAGNTIYF. The CDR3 DNA is TGTGCCAGCTCGTCCAACCAGGGTGCCGGAAACACCATATATTTT. The rearrangement joins TRBV18 to TRBJ1-3, with D maybe TRBD1 (5 bases). Germline V CDR1 and CDR2: KGHSH, LQKENI. This CDR3 region has 15 residues. The germline V and J ends were trimmed by 6 bases and 4 bases, with 16 bases remaining between them.

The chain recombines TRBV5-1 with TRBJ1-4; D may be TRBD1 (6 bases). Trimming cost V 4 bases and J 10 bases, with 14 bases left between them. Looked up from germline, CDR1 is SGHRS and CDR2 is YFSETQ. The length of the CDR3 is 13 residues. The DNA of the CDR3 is TGCGCCAGCAGCGAGGGGGATGAAGGAAAACTGTTTTTT. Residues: CASSEGDEGKLFF.

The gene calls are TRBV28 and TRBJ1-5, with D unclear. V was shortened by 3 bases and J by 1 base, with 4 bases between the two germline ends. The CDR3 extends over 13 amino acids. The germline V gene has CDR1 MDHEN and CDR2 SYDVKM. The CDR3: CASSFWSNQPQHF. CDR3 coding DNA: TGTGCCAGCAGTTTCTGGAGCAATCAGCCCCAGCATTTT.

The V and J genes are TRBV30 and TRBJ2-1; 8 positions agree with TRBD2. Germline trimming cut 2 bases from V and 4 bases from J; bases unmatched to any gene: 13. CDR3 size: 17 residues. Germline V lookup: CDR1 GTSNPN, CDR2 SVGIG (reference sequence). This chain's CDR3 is CAWSQYPSGSRYNEQFF. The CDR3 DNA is TGTGCCTGGAGTCAGTACCCCAGCGGGAGTAGGTACAATGAGCAGTTCTTC.

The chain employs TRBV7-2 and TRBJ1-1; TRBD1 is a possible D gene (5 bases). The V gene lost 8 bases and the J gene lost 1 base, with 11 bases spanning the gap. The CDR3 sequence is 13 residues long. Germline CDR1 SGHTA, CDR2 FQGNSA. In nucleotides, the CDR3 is TGTGCCAGCTACAAAGGGGAGAACACTGAAGCTTTCTTT. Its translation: CASYKGENTEAFF.

This CDR3 reads CASSPGGKNIQYF. As DNA, the CDR3 is TGTGCCAGCAGTCCCGGGGGCAAAAACATTCAGTACTTC. The chain employs TRBV28 and TRBJ2-4, with D maybe TRBD2 (6 bases). The germline V gene has CDR1 MDHEN and CDR2 SYDVKM. The CDR3 covers 13 residues. V lost 5 bases to trimming and J lost 3 bases, with 8 bases between them.

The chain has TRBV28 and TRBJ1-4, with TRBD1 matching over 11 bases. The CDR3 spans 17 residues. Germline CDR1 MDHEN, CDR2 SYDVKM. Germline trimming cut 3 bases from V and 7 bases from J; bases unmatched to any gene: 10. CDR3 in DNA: TGTGCCAGCAGTTTCTACCCCCTAGGACAGGGGGCTGAAAAACTGTTTTTT. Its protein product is CASSFYPLGQGAEKLFF.

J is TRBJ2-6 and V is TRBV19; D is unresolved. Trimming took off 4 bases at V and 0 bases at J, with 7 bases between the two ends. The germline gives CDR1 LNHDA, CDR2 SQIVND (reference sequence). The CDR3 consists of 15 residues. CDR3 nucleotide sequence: TGTGCCAGTAGTAGCCAACACTCTGGGGCCAACGTCCTGACTTTC. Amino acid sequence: CASSSQHSGANVLTF.

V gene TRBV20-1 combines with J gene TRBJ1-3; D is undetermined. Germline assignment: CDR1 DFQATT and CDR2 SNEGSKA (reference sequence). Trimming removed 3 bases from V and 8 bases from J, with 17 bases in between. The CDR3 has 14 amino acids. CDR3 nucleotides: TGCAGTGCTAGTAACTCCCTCTTGGGAGACACCATATATTTT. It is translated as CSASNSLLGDTIYF.

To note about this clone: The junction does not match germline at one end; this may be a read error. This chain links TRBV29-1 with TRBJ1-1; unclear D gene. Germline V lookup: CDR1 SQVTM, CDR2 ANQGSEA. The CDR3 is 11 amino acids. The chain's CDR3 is CSVEGLGEAFF. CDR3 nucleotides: TGCAGCGTGGAAGGGCTAGGTGAAGCTTTCTTT.

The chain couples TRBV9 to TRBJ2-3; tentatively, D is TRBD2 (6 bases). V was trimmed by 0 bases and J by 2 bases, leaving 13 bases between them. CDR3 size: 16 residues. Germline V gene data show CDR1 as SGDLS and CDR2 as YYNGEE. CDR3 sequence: CASSVGTSNPTDTQYF. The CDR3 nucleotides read TGTGCCAGCAGCGTAGGCACTAGCAATCCCACAGATACGCAGTATTTT.

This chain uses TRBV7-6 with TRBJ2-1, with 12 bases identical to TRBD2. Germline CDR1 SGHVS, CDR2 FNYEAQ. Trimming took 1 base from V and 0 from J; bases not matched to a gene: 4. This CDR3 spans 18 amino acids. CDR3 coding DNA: TGTGCCAGCAGCTTAGATGCTAGCGGGAGGGTCTCCTACAATGAGCAGTTCTTC. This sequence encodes CASSLDASGRVSYNEQFF.

The CDR3 loop reads CASSPSSVGTEAFF. In DNA, the CDR3 is TGTGCCAGCAGCCCCTCGAGTGTAGGCACTGAAGCTTTCTTT. This chain uses TRBV3-1 (or the pseudogene TRBV3-2) with TRBJ1-1; D is undetermined. V was cut by 4 bases and J by 4 bases, with 13 bases left in between. Looked up from germline, CDR1 is LGHDT and CDR2 is YNNKEL (reference sequence). The CDR3 runs to 14 residues.

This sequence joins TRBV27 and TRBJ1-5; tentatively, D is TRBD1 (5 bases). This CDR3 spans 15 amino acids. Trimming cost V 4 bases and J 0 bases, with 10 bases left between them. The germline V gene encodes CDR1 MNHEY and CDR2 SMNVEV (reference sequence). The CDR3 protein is CASSSQADSNQPQHF. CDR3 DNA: TGTGCCAGCAGTTCACAGGCCGATAGCAATCAGCCCCAGCATTTT.